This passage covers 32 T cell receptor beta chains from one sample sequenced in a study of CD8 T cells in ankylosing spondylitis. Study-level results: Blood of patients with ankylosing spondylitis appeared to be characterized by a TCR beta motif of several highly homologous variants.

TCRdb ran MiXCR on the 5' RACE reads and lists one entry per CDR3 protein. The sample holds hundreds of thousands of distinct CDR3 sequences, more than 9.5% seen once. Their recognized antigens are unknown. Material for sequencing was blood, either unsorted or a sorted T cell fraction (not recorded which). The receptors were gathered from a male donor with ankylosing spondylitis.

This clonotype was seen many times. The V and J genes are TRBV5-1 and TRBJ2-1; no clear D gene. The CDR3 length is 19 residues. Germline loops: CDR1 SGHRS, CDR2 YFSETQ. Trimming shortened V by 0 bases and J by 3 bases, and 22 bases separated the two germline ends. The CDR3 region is CASSLAVTPDPQSYNEQFF. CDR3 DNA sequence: TGCGCCAGCAGCTTGGCCGTGACACCCGACCCCCAGAGCTACAATGAGCAGTTCTTC.

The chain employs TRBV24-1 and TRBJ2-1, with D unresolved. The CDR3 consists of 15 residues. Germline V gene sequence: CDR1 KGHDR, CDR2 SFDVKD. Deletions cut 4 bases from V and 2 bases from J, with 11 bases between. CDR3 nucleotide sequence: TGTGCCACCAGTGACCCAAACGGCCCCTACAATGAGCAGTTCTTC. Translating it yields CATSDPNGPYNEQFF.

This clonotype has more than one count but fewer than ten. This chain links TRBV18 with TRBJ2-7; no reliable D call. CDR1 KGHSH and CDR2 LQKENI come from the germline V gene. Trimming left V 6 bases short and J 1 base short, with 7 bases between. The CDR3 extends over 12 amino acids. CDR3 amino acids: CASSGLSYEQYF. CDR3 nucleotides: TGTGCCAGCTCCGGGCTGTCCTACGAGCAGTACTTC. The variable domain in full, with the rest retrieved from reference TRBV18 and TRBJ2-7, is NAGVMQNPRHLVRRRGQEARLRCSPMKGHSHVYWYRQLPEEGLKFMVYLQKENIIDESGMPKERFSAEFPKEGPSILRIQQVVRGDSAAYFCASSGLSYEQYFGPGTRLTVT.

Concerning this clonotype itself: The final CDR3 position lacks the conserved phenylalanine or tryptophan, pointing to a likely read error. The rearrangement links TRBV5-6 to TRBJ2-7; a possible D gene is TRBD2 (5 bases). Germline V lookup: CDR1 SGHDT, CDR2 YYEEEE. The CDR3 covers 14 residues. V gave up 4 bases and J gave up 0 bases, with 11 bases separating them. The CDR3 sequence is CASSPGLPSYEQYC. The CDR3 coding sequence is TGTGCCAGCAGCCCTGGACTCCCCTCCTACGAGCAGTACTGC.

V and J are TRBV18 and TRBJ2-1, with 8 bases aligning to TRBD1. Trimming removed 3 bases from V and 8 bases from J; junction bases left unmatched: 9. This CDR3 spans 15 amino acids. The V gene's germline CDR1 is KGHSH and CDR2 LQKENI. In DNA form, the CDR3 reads TGTGCCAGCTCACCCGGACAGGGATACACGGATGAGCAGTTCTTC. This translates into CASSPGQGYTDEQFF. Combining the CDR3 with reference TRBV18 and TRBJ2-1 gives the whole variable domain NAGVMQNPRHLVRRRGQEARLRCSPMKGHSHVYWYRQLPEEGLKFMVYLQKENIIDESGMPKERFSAEFPKEGPSILRIQQVVRGDSAAYFCASSPGQGYTDEQFFGPGTRLTVL.

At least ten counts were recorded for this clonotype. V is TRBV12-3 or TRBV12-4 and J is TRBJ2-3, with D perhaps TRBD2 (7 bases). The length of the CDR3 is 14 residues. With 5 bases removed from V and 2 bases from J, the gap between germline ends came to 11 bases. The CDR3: CASSPGGFTDTQYF. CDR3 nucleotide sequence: TGTGCCAGCAGTCCGGGGGGCTTCACAGATACGCAGTATTTT.

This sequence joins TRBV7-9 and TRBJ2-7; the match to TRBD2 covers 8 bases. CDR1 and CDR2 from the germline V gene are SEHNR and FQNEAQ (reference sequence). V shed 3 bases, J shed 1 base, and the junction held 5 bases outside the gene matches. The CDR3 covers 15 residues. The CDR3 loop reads CASSFTLAESYEQYF. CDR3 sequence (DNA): TGTGCCAGCAGCTTCACACTAGCGGAGTCCTACGAGCAGTACTTC.

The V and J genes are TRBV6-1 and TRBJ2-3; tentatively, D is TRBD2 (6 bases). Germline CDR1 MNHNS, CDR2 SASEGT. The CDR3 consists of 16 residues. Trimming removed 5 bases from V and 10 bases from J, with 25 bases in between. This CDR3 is CASSPRGGVVMHAQYF. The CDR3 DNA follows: TGTGCCAGCAGTCCCCGTGGCGGGGTGGTAATGCATGCGCAGTATTTT.

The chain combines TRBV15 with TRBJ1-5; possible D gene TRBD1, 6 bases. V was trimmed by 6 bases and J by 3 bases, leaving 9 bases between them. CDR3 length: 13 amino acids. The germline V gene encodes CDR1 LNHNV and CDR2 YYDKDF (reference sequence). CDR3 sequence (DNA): TGTGCCACCAGGTGGACAGACAATCAGCCCCAGCATTTT. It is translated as CATRWTDNQPQHF.

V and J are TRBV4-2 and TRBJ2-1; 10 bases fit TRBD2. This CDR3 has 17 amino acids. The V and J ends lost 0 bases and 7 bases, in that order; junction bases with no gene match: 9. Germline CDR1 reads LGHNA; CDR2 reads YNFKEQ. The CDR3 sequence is CASSQDWLAGVGNEQFF. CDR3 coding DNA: TGTGCCAGCAGCCAAGATTGGCTAGCGGGAGTGGGAAATGAGCAGTTCTTC.

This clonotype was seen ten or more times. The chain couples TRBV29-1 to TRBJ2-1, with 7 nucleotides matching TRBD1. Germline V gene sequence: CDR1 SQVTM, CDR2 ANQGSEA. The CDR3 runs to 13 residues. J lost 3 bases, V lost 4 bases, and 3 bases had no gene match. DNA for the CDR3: TGCAGCGTTGGGGACAGAGACTACAATGAGCAGTTCTTC. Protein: CSVGDRDYNEQFF.

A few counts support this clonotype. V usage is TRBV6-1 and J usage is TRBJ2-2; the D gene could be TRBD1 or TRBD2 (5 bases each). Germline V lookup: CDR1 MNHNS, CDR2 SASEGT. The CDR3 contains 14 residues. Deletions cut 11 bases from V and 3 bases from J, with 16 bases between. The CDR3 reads CAGLRGADTGELFF. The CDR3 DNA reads TGTGCCGGCCTTAGGGGAGCAGACACCGGGGAGCTGTTTTTT.

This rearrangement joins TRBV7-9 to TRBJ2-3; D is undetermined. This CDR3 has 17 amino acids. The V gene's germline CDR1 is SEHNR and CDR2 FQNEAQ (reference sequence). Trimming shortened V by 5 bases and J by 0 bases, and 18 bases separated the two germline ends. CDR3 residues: CASSPKTKTRSTDTQYF. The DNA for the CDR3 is TGTGCCAGCAGCCCAAAAACAAAGACTCGTAGCACAGATACGCAGTATTTT.

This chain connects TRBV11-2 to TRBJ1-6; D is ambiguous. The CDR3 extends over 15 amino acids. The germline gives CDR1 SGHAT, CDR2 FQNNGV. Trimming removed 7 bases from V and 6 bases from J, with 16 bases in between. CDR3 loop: CASNVDRAGNSPLHF. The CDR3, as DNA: TGTGCCAGCAACGTAGACCGCGCGGGTAATTCACCCCTCCACTTT. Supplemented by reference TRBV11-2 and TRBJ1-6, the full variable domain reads EAGVAQSPRYKIIEKRQSVAFWCNPISGHATLYWYQQILGQGPKLLIQFQNNGVVDDSQLPKDRFSAERLKGVDSTLKIQPAKLEDSAVYLCASNVDRAGNSPLHFGNGTRLTVT.

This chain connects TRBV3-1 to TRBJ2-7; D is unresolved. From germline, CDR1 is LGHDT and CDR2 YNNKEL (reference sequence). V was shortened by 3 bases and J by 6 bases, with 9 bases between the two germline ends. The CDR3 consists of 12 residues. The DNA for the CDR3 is TGTGCCAGCAGCCAGGGGTGGGGCGAGCAGTACGTC. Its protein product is CASSQGWGEQYV.

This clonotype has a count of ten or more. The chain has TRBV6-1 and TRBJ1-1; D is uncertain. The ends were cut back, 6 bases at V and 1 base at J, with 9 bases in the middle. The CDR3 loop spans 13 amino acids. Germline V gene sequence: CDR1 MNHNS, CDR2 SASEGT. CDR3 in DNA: TGTGCCAGCAGGGAGCACCAGAACACTGAAGCTTTCTTT. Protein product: CASREHQNTEAFF.

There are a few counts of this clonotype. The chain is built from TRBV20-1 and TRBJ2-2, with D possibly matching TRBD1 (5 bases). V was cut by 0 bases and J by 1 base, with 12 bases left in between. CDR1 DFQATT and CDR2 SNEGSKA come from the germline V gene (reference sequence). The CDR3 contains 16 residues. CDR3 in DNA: TGCAGTGCTAGAGATAGGGGCTGGGAGAACACCGGGGAGCTGTTTTTT. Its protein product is CSARDRGWENTGELFF.

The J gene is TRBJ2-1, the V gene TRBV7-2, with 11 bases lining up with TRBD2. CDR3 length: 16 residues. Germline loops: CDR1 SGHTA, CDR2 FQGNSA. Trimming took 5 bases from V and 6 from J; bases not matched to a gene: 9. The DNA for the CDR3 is TGTGCCAGCAGCCGCAGACTAGCGGGATACGTCAATGAGCAGTTCTTC. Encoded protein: CASSRRLAGYVNEQFF.

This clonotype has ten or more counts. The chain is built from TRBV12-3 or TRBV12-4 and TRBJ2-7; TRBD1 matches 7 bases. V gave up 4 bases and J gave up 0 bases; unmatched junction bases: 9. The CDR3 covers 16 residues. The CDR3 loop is CASSSRQGLGSYEQYF. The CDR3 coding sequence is TGTGCCAGCAGTTCCCGACAGGGTTTGGGCTCCTACGAGCAGTACTTC.

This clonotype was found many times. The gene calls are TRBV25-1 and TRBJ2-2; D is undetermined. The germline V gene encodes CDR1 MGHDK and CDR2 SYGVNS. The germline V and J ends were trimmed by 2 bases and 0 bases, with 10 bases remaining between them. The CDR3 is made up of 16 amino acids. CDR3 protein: CASSELSSANTGELFF. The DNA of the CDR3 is TGTGCCAGCAGTGAACTGAGTTCAGCGAACACCGGGGAGCTGTTTTTT.

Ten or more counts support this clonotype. The CDR3 DNA sequence: TGTGCCAGCAGCCAAGAGGGGGGGCTGGAGACCCAGTACTTC. It codes for CASSQEGGLETQYF. The chain employs TRBV4-2 and TRBJ2-5; perhaps TRBD2 as D (7 bases). The V gene's germline CDR1 is LGHNA and CDR2 YNFKEQ. Trimming took 0 bases from V and 5 from J, leaving 10 bases between them. This CDR3 is 14 amino acids long.

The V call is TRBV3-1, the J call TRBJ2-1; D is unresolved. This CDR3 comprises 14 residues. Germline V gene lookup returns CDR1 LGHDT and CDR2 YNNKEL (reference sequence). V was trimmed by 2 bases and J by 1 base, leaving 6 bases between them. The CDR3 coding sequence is TGTGCCAGCAGCCAAACGTTGTCCTACAATGAGCAGTTCTTC. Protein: CASSQTLSYNEQFF.

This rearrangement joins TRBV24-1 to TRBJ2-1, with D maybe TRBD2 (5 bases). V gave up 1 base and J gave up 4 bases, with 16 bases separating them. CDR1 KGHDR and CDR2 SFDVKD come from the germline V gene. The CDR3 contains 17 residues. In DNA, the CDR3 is TGTGCCACCAGTGATTTTAAGGGAGAGGGAAATTACAATGAGCAGTTCTTC. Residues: CATSDFKGEGNYNEQFF.

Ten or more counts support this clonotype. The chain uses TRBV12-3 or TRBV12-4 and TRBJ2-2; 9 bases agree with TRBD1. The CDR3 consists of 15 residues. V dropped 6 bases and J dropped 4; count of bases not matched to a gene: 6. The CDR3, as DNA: TGTGCCAGCAGATCCGGGACAGGGACCACCGGGGAGCTGTTTTTT. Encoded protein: CASRSGTGTTGELFF.

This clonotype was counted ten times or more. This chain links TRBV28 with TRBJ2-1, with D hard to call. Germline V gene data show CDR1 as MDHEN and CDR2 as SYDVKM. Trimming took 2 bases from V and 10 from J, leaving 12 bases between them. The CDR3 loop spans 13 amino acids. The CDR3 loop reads CASSLGLEAEQFF. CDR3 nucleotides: TGTGCCAGCAGTTTAGGGTTGGAAGCGGAGCAGTTCTTC.

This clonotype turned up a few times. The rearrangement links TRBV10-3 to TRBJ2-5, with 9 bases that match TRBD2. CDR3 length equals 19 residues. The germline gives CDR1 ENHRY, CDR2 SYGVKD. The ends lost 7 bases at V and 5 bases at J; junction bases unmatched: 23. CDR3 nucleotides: TGTGCCATCAAGCCATCCGGAGGGAGGGCTAGCGGGAAGACGGAGACCCAGTACTTC. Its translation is CAIKPSGGRASGKTETQYF.

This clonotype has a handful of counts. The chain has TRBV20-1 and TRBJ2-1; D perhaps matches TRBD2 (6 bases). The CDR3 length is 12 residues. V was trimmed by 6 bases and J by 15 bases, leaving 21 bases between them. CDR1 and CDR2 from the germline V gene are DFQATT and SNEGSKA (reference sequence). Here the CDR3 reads CSAAFRELSRFF. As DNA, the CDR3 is TGCAGTGCCGCTTTTCGGGAGTTATCTCGGTTCTTC.

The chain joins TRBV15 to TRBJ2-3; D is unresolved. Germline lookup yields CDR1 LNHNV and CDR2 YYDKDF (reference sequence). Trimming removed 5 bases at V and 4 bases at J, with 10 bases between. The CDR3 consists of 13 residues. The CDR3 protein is CATSSEIADTQYF. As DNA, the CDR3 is TGTGCCACCAGCTCAGAAATAGCAGATACGCAGTATTTT.

CDR3 coding DNA: TGTGCCAGCAGTTTGGGACAGGGGGCTTATACGCAGTATTTT. Translation gives CASSLGQGAYTQYF. This rearrangement joins TRBV12-3 or TRBV12-4 to TRBJ2-3; 12 nucleotides align to TRBD1. The CDR3 has 14 residues. V was pared by 3 bases and J by 7 bases, with 2 bases of the junction left unmatched.

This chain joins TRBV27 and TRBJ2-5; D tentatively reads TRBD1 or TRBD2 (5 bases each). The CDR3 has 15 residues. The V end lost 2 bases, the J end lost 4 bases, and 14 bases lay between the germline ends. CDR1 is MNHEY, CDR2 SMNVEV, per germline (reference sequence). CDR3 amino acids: CASSLLPGTGETQYF. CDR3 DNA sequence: TGTGCCAGCAGTTTACTCCCGGGGACGGGAGAGACCCAGTACTTC.

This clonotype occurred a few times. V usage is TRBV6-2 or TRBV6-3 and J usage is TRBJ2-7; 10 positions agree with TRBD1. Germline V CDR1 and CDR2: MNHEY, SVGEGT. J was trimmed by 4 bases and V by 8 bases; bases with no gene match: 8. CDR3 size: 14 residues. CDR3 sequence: CASPQDRGPYEQYV. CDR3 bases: TGTGCCAGCCCCCAAGACAGGGGGCCATACGAGCAGTACGTC.

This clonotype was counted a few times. CDR3: CASSLFRGTIGKDTQYF. The CDR3 DNA sequence: TGTGCCAGCAGCTTATTTAGAGGGACAATAGGGAAAGATACGCAGTATTTT. V usage is TRBV7-2 and J usage is TRBJ2-3; a weak D match, TRBD1 (6 bases). Germline V gene data show CDR1 as SGHTA and CDR2 as FQGNSA. The CDR3 has 17 amino acids. V was clipped by 2 bases and J by 5 bases, with 20 bases between them.